The sequence of this T cell receptor beta chain was determined in a study of neurological immune-mediated disorders. Study-level results: HTLV-1-associated myelopathy displayed the greatest TCR clonal expansion, and multiple sclerosis exhibited the smallest, lower than that of healthy controls.

The CDR3 spans 15 residues. Trimming took off 3 bases at V and 6 bases at J, with 18 bases between the two ends. Germline lookup yields CDR1 SGHRS and CDR2 YFSETQ. The method for making cDNA was 5'RACE, and it used 10-nucleotide random UMIs. MiXCR, run by TCRdb on the 5' RACE reads, gives a single entry per CDR3 protein. The data show 60,000 or so distinct CDR3 sequences, roughly an eighth seen once. The unsorted libraries originated from 2 million PBMCs kept at -80 C. This clonotype was recorded many times. Antigen: not known. This clonotype originated in a man aged 55 to 70 in good health. Source material: PBMCs. V is TRBV5-1 and J is TRBJ1-2; the D gene is possibly TRBD1 (5 bases). The CDR3 sequence: CASSSSGLPGHGYTF. DNA for the CDR3: TGCGCCAGCAGCTCCTCGGGACTCCCAGGTCATGGCTACACCTTC.